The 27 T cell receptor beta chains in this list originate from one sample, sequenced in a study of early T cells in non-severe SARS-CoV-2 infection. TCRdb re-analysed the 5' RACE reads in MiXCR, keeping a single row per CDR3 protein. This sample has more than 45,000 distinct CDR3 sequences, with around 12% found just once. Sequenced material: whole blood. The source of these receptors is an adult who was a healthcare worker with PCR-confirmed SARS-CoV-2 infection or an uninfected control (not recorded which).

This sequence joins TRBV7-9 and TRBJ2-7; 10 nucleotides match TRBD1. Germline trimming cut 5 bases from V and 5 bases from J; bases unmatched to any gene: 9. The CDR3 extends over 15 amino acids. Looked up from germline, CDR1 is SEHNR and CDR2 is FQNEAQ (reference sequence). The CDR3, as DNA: TGTGCCAGCAGCCCGGGACAGGGGACAGTGGACGAGCAGTACTTC. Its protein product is CASSPGQGTVDEQYF.

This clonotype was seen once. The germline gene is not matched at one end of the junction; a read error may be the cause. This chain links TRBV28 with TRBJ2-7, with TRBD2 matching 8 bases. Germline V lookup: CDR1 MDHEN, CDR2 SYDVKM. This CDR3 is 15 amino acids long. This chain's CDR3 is CANSLERGKTYEQYF. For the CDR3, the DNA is TGTGCCAACAGTTTGGAGCGGGGGAAAACCTACGAGCAGTACTTC.

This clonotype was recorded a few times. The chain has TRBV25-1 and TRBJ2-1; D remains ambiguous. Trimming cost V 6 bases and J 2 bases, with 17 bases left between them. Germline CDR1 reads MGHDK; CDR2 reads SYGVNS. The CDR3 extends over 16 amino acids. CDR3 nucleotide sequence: TGTGCCAGCAGCCCGGTTAGGCTCTCTACCTACAATGAGCAGTTCTTC. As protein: CASSPVRLSTYNEQFF. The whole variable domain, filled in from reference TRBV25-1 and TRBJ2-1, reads EADIYQTPRYLVIGTGKKITLECSQTMGHDKMYWYQQDPGMELHLIHYSYGVNSTEKGDLSSESTVSRIRTEHFPLTLESARPSHTSQYLCASSPVRLSTYNEQFFGPGTRLTVL.

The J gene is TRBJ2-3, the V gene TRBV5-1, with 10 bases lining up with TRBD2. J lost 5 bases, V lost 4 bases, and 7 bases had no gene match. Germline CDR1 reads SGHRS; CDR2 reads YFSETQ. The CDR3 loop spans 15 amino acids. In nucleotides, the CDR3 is TGCGCCAGCAGCCAACTAGCGGGACTCGGAGATACGCAGTATTTT. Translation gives CASSQLAGLGDTQYF.

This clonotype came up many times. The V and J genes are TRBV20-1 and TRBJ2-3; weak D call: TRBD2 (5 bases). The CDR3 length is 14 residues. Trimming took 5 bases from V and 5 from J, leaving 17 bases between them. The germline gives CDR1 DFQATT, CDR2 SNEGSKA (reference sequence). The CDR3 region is CSAPLASGRDTQYF. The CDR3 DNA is TGCAGTGCTCCTTTAGCCAGTGGGAGAGATACGCAGTATTTT.

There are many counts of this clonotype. The CDR3: CAWSTVVETQYF. CDR3 nucleotides: TGTGCCTGGAGCACAGTTGTAGAGACCCAGTACTTC. The chain links TRBV30 to TRBJ2-5; D gene unclear. The CDR3 totals 12 residues. Trimming took 3 bases from V and 4 from J, leaving 9 bases between them. Germline assignment: CDR1 GTSNPN and CDR2 SVGIG (reference sequence).

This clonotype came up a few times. CDR3 sequence reads: CASSQGPTGSGEQYF. The CDR3 DNA sequence: TGTGCCAGCAGCCAAGGGCCTACAGGGTCGGGCGAGCAGTACTTC. The rearrangement uses TRBV3-1 and TRBJ2-7; possible D gene TRBD1, 6 bases. The CDR3 is made up of 15 amino acids. The germline gives CDR1 LGHDT, CDR2 YNNKEL (reference sequence). The V end lost 1 base, the J end lost 6 bases, and 16 bases lay between the germline ends.

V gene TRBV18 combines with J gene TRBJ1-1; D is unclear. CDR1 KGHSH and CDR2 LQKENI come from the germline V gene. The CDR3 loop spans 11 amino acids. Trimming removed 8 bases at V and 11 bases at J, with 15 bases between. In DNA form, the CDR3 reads TGTGCCAGCCTCACCACCAGTAGGGCTTTCTTT. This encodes CASLTTSRAFF.

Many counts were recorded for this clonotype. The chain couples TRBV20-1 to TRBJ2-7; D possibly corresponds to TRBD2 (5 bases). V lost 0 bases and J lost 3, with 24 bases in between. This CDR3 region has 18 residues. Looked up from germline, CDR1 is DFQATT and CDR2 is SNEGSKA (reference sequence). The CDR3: CSARDFYVGGSDIYEQYF. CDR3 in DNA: TGCAGTGCTAGAGATTTTTACGTTGGTGGGAGCGATATCTACGAGCAGTACTTC.

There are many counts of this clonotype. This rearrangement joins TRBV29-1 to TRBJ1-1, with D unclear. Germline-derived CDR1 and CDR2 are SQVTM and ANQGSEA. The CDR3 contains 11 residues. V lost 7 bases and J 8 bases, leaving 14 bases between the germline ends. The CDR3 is CSAKDGGEAFF. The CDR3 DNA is TGCAGCGCAAAAGACGGAGGAGAAGCTTTCTTT.

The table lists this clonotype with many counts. The CDR3 here is CASSTNSATNEKLFF. CDR3 sequence (DNA): TGTGCCAGCAGCACAAACAGCGCAACTAATGAAAAACTGTTTTTT. The V call is TRBV28, the J call TRBJ1-4; no firm D call. This CDR3 contains 15 residues. The germline V gene has CDR1 MDHEN and CDR2 SYDVKM. V lost 6 bases, J lost 0 bases, and 11 bases lay in between.

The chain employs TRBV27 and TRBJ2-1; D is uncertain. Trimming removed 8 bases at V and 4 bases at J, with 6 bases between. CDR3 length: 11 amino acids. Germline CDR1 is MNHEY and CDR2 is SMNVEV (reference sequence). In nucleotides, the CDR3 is TGTGCCAGCGTACAGTACAATGAGCAGTTCTTC. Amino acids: CASVQYNEQFF.

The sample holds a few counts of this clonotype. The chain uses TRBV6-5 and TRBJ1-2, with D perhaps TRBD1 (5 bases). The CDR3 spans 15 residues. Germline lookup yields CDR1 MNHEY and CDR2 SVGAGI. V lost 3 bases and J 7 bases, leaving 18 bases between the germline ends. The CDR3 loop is CASSYDSPIVSGYTF. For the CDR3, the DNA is TGTGCCAGCAGTTATGACAGCCCCATCGTGAGTGGCTACACCTTC.

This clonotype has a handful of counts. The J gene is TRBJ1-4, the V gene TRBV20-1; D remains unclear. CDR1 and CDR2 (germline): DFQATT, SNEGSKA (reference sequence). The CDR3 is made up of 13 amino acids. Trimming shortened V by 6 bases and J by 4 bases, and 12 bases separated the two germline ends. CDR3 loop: CSAYENLNEKLFF. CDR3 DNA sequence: TGCAGTGCCTACGAAAACCTTAATGAAAAACTGTTTTTT.

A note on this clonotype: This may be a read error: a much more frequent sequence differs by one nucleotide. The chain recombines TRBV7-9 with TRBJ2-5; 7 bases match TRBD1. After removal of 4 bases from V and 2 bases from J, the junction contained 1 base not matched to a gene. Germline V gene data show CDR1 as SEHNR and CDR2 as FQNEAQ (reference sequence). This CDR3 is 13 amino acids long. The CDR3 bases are TGTGCCAGCAGCTGGGACAGACAAGAGACCCAGTACTTC. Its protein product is CASSWDRQETQYF.

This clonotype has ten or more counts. The CDR3 DNA reads as TGCAGTGTATTAGGGGATGGATCACCCCTCCACTTT. It translates to CSVLGDGSPLHF. The rearrangement links TRBV20-1 to TRBJ1-6; maybe TRBD1 (5 bases). Germline V gene sequence: CDR1 DFQATT, CDR2 SNEGSKA (reference sequence). Trimming stripped 7 bases from V and 10 bases from J, with 14 bases between. This CDR3 has 12 amino acids.

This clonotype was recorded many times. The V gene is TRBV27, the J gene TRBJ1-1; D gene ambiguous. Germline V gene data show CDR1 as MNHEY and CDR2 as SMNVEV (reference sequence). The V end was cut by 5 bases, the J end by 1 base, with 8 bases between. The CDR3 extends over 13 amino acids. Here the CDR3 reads CASSPFGNTEAFF. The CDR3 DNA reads TGTGCCAGCAGTCCGTTCGGGAACACTGAAGCTTTCTTT.

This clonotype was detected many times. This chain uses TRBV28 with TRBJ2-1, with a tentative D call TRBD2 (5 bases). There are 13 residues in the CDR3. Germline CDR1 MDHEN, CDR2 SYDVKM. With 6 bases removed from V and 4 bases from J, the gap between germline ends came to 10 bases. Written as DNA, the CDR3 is TGTGCCAGCAGAATTGGGGAGTACAATGAGCAGTTCTTC. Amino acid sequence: CASRIGEYNEQFF.

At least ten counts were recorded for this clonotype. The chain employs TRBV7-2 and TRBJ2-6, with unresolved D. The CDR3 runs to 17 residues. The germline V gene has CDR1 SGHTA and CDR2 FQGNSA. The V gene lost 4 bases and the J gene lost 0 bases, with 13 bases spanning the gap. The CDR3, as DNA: TGTGCCAGCAGCTATTTCGCGCGGAACTCTGGGGCCAACGTCCTGACTTTC. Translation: CASSYFARNSGANVLTF.

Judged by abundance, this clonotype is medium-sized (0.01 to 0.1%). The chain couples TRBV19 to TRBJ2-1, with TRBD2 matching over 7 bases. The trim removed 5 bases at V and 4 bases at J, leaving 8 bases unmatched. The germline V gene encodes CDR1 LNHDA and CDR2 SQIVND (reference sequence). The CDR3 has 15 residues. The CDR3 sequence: CASSFLGGPYNEQFF. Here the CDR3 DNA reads TGTGCCAGTAGTTTCTTGGGAGGGCCATACAATGAGCAGTTCTTC.

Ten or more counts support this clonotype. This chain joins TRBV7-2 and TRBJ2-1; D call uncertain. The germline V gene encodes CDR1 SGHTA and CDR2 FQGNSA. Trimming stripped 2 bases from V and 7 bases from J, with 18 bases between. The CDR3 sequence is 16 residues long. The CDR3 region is CASSLYGSERLNEQFF. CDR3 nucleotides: TGTGCCAGCAGCTTATATGGGTCGGAGAGGTTAAATGAGCAGTTCTTC.

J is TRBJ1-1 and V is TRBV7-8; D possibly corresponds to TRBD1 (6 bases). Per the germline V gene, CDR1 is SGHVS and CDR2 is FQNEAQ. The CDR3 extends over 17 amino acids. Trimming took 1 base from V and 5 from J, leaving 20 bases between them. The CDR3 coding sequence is TGTGCCAGCAGCTTAGAAGTGGACCCTTTGGGGGCAACTGAAGCTTTCTTT. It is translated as CASSLEVDPLGATEAFF.

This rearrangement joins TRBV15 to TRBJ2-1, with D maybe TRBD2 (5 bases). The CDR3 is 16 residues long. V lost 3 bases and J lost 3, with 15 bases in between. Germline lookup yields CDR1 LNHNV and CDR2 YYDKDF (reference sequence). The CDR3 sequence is CATSRDRESGYNEQFF. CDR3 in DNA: TGTGCCACCAGCAGGGATCGGGAATCAGGCTACAATGAGCAGTTCTTC.

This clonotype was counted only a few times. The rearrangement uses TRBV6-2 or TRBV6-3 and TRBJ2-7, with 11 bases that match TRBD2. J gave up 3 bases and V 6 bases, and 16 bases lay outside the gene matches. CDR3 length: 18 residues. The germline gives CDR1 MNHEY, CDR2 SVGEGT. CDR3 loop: CASSPRNPLAGGLYEQYF. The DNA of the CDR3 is TGTGCCAGCAGCCCGCGGAACCCTCTAGCGGGGGGCCTCTACGAGCAGTACTTC.

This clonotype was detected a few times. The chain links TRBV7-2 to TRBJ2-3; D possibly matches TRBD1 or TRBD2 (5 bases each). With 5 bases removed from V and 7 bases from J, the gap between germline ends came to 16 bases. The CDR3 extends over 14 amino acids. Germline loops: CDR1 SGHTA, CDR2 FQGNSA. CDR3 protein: CASSGGKASYTQYF. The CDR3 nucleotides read TGTGCCAGCAGCGGGGGAAAAGCTAGCTATACGCAGTATTTT.

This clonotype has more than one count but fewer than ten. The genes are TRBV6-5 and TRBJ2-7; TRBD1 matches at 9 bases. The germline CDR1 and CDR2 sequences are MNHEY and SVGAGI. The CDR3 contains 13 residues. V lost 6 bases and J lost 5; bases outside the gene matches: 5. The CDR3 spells CASRRQGGNEQYF. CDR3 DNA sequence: TGTGCCAGCAGGCGACAGGGGGGCAACGAGCAGTACTTC.

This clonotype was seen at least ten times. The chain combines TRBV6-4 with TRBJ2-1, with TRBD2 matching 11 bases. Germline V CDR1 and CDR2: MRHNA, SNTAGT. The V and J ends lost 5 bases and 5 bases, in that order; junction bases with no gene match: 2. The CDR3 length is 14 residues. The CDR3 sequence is CASSLAGGNNEQFF. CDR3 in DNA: TGTGCCAGCAGTTTAGCGGGGGGGAACAATGAGCAGTTCTTC.